This T cell receptor beta chain was retrieved from a study of T cell repertoires in cytomegalovirus infection. This clonotype occurred a few times. The antigen remains unidentified. V dropped 5 bases and J dropped 1 base, with 11 bases sitting between them. The germline gives CDR1 SGHVS, CDR2 FNYEAQ. This CDR3 spans 14 amino acids. TCRdb analysed the reads with MiXCR anew, one entry per CDR3 protein. Found here are some 200,000 distinct CDR3 sequences, approximately 38% of them singletons; the top ten hold about 60%. Here the sequenced sample was CD8+ T cells from cultured PBMCs, taken from culture after CMV antigen stimulation. This clonotype was sampled from a human donor in good health (CMV status not recorded). Some clones in this sample may be carry-over from other donors' samples. The chain couples TRBV7-6 to TRBJ1-1; D unresolved. Here the CDR3 reads CASSEGRQNTEAFF. The CDR3 DNA sequence: TGTGCCAGCAGCGAAGGACGGCAGAACACTGAAGCTTTCTTT.